The 5 T cell receptor beta chains below come from one sample, sequenced in a study of blood T cell repertoires in COVID-19. Using immunoSEQ multiplex PCR, the repertoire was profiled, and TCRdb retains in-frame clones only, with some absent. The repertoire holds some 390,000 clones, 85% to 90% seen once, with about 1.1% in the top ten. The sequencing input was PBMCs or T cells enriched from blood (not recorded which). These receptors all come from a man aged 25-40 years who had recovered from COVID-19.

A single count supports this clone. The V and J genes are TRBV3-1 (or the pseudogene TRBV3-2) and TRBJ2-2, with TRBD2 identical over 13 bases. The J segment lost 5 bases and the V segment lost 1 base, leaving 7 bases of the junction unmatched. The CDR3 has 18 residues. In germline, CDR1 is LGHDT, CDR2 YNNKEL (reference sequence). The CDR3 reads CASSQVLAGGKGTGELFF. CDR3 in DNA: TGTGCCAGCAGCCAAGTACTAGCGGGAGGGAAGGGAACCGGGGAGCTGTTTTTT.

The gene calls are TRBV7-6 and TRBJ2-3; D unclear. The CDR3 totals 11 residues. V dropped 11 bases and J dropped 2 bases, with 8 bases sitting between them. Germline lookup yields CDR1 SGHVS and CDR2 FNYEAQ. CDR3 region: CAPLNTDTQYF. CDR3 DNA: TGTGCCCCTTTAAACACAGATACGCAGTATTTT.

This chain joins TRBV11-2 and TRBJ2-5; 8 positions match TRBD2. The CDR3 consists of 18 residues. Germline CDR1 is SGHAT and CDR2 is FQNNGV. J lost 5 bases, V lost 1 base, and 15 bases had no gene match. Here the CDR3 DNA reads TGTGCCAGCAGCTTAGGGGTTAGCGGGAATACTCAGGTGGAGACCCAGTACTTC. Its translation is CASSLGVSGNTQVETQYF. The entire variable domain, with the rest obtained from reference TRBV11-2 and TRBJ2-5, is as follows: EAGVAQSPRYKIIEKRQSVAFWCNPISGHATLYWYQQILGQGPKLLIQFQNNGVVDDSQLPKDRFSAERLKGVDSTLKIQPAKLEDSAVYLCASSLGVSGNTQVETQYFGPGTRLLVL.

This clone was observed a single time. V is TRBV29-1 and J is TRBJ2-3; D unresolved. This CDR3 is 13 amino acids long. V dropped 7 bases and J dropped 5 bases, with 16 bases sitting between them. Germline lookup yields CDR1 SQVTM and CDR2 ANQGSEA. The CDR3 DNA reads TGCAGCGGGTTACGGCCGGCAGGAGATACGCAGTATTTT. Protein sequence: CSGLRPAGDTQYF.

The chain carries TRBV25-1 and TRBJ1-5; D possibly corresponds to TRBD1 (5 bases). This CDR3 has 13 residues. Germline loops: CDR1 MGHDK, CDR2 SYGVNS. Trimming took off 0 bases at V and 7 bases at J, with 7 bases between the two ends. In DNA form, the CDR3 reads TGTGCCAGCAGTGAATATGGGGGGCAGCCCCAGCATTTT. It encodes CASSEYGGQPQHF.